The clone carrying this T cell receptor (beta chain) was observed a single time. Germline V gene data show CDR1 as SGHRS and CDR2 as YFSETQ. Unmatched junction bases numbered 4, after V lost 4 bases and J lost 6 bases. The CDR3 has 13 amino acids. Source study methods: From reference gene primer amplification, estimates of nucleated cell counts were derived. This table comes from immunoSEQ multiplex PCR, and its TCRdb copy is limited to in-frame clones, with some not included. V, J and clone size were drawn from that table, and D and trimming were deduced from the DNA. The sample includes approximately 300,000 clones, more than 70% of them seen just once. This sample was taken from a study of blood T cell repertoires in COVID-19. Study-level background: In each case, the material was cDNA or gDNA derived from T cells, B-cell-depleted T cells, or PBMCs.

The chain employs TRBV5-1 and TRBJ2-5; 9 nucleotides align to TRBD1. Sequenced material: peripheral blood. The receptor's source is a woman aged 45-65 years with acute or convalescent COVID-19. As DNA, the CDR3 is TGCGCCAGCAGCCCCGGACAGGGGAAGACCCAGTACTTC. Protein product: CASSPGQGKTQYF.